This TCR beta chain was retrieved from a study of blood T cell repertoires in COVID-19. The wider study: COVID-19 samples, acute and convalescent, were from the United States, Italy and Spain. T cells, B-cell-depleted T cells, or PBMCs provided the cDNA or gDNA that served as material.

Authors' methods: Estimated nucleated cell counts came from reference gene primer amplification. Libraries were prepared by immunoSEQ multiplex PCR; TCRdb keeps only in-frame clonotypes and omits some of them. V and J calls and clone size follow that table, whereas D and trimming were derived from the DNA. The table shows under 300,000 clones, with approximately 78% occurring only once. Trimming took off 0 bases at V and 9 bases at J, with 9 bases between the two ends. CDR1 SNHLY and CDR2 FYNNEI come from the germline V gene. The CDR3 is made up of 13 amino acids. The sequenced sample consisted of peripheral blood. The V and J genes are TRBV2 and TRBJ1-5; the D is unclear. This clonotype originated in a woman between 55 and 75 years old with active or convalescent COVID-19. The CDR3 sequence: CASSEALGAPQHF. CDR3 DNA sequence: TGTGCCAGCAGTGAAGCTTTGGGCGCGCCCCAGCATTTT.